One sample yielded the 27 T cell receptor beta chains listed below, sequenced in a study of shared clonotypes between healthy human individuals. Profiled with immunoSEQ multiplex PCR; TCRdb holds only in-frame clones, not every one. This sample has about 1 million clones, with about 75% found just once. The material sequenced was memory CD4+ T cells sorted from blood. Specified subset: CD45RA-negative fraction. The receptors here all came from a man aged 18 to 29 in good health.

This clone was seen only a few times. The chain employs TRBV15 and TRBJ1-5; weak D call: TRBD1 (6 bases). V was pared by 4 bases and J by 16 bases, with 23 bases between. Germline assignment: CDR1 LNHNV and CDR2 YYDKDF (reference sequence). The CDR3 is 14 amino acids. This chain's CDR3 is CATSNLLIAQGLHF. CDR3 nucleotides: TGTGCCACCAGCAACCTACTCATTGCACAGGGATTACATTTT.

This clone has just a few counts. This chain links TRBV6-5 with TRBJ2-2; D gene uncertain. Germline V lookup: CDR1 MNHEY, CDR2 SVGAGI. With 7 bases removed from V and 2 bases from J, the gap between germline ends came to 11 bases. The CDR3 runs 14 residues. CDR3 in DNA: TGTGCCAGCAAAGGTAGTCTTAACACCGGGGAGCTGTTTTTT. Residues: CASKGSLNTGELFF.

This chain joins TRBV7-8 and TRBJ1-1; 7 bases fit TRBD1. This CDR3 is 15 amino acids long. Germline assignment: CDR1 SGHVS and CDR2 FQNEAQ. J was trimmed by 0 bases and V by 5 bases; bases with no gene match: 6. CDR3 bases: TGTGCCAGCAGCCTGGGACAGAGCATGAACACTGAAGCTTTCTTT. This codes for CASSLGQSMNTEAFF.

The chain joins TRBV7-2 to TRBJ1-1; possibly TRBD1 for D (6 bases). V was trimmed by 2 bases and J by 5 bases, leaving 15 bases between them. This CDR3 contains 15 residues. Per germline, CDR1 SGHTA and CDR2 FQGNSA. The CDR3 nucleotides are TGTGCCAGCAGCTTACGGGAAGGGGGAAGTACTGAAGCTTTCTTT. Translation: CASSLREGGSTEAFF.

Remarks on this clone: At the DNA level, this CDR3 is encoded by other sequences in the same sample as well. V gene TRBV6-5 combines with J gene TRBJ1-1; D is perhaps TRBD1 (5 bases). The germline V and J ends were trimmed by 4 bases and 0 bases, with 6 bases remaining between them. Per the germline V gene, CDR1 is MNHEY and CDR2 is SVGAGI. The CDR3 is made up of 13 amino acids. DNA for the CDR3: TGTGCCAGCAGTTCGGGGGTGAACACTGAAGCTTTCTTT. It translates to CASSSGVNTEAFF.

The gene calls are TRBV28 and TRBJ2-5; D gene ambiguous. This CDR3 has 14 amino acids. From germline, CDR1 is MDHEN and CDR2 SYDVKM. Trimming pared 6 bases from V and 1 base from J, leaving 12 bases between. CDR3: CASSAPTGQETQYF. The CDR3 bases are TGTGCCAGCAGCGCCCCCACCGGCCAAGAGACCCAGTACTTC.

The V gene is TRBV4-2, the J gene TRBJ2-5, with 7 nucleotides matching TRBD2. CDR1 is LGHNA, CDR2 YNFKEQ, per germline. V lost 1 base, J lost 2 bases, and 7 bases stayed unmatched. The CDR3 runs 16 residues. The CDR3: CASSQGGTGGQETQYF. Written as DNA, the CDR3 is TGTGCCAGCAGCCAAGGGGGAACGGGGGGTCAAGAGACCCAGTACTTC.

This clone was counted only a few times. The chain links TRBV2 to TRBJ1-2, with TRBD1 as a possible D gene (6 bases). CDR1 and CDR2 (germline): SNHLY, FYNNEI. CDR3 size: 14 residues. V was clipped by 3 bases and J by 8 bases, with 16 bases between them. CDR3 residues: CASSDSGVRNGYTF. The CDR3 region has the DNA TGTGCCAGCAGTGACTCAGGGGTGAGGAACGGCTACACCTTC.

The rearrangement uses TRBV18 and TRBJ2-7; 10 bases align to TRBD1. Looked up from germline, CDR1 is KGHSH and CDR2 is LQKENI. The CDR3 length is 15 residues. The V and J ends lost 3 bases and 1 base, in that order; junction bases with no gene match: 3. The CDR3 sequence: CASSPGQGNSYEQYF. CDR3 nucleotide sequence: TGTGCCAGCTCACCGGGACAGGGGAATTCCTACGAGCAGTACTTC.

The gene calls are TRBV25-1 and TRBJ2-7; 8 bases align to TRBD2. The CDR3 has 13 residues. CDR1 is MGHDK, CDR2 SYGVNS, per germline. Trimming removed 9 bases from V and 6 bases from J; junction bases left unmatched: 10. This chain's CDR3 is CARTSREGPEQYF. The CDR3 DNA follows: TGTGCCAGGACCTCCCGGGAGGGCCCCGAGCAGTACTTC.

The chain recombines TRBV25-1 with TRBJ1-3, with D possibly being TRBD1 (5 bases). Germline lookup yields CDR1 MGHDK and CDR2 SYGVNS. The CDR3 has 16 amino acids. Trimming shortened V by 1 base and J by 1 base, and 11 bases separated the two germline ends. CDR3 nucleotide sequence: TGTGCCAGCAGTGAATCCCGGGGCGCATCTGGAAACACCATATATTTT. As protein: CASSESRGASGNTIYF.

The CDR3 DNA follows: TGTGCCAGCAGCTTAGTGGCAGGGGGCCGCAATCAGCCCCAGCATTTT. It translates to CASSLVAGGRNQPQHF. This chain uses TRBV7-2 with TRBJ1-5; 8 nucleotides agree with TRBD1. V lost 1 base, J lost 2 bases, and 4 bases stayed unmatched. The V gene's germline CDR1 is SGHTA and CDR2 FQGNSA. The CDR3 loop spans 16 amino acids. Using reference TRBV7-2 and TRBJ1-5 for the parts outside the CDR3, the full variable domain is GAGVSQSPSNKVTEKGKDVELRCDPISGHTALYWYRQSLGQGLEFLIYFQGNSAPDKSGLPSDRFSAERTGGSVSTLTIQRTQQEDSAVYLCASSLVAGGRNQPQHFGDGTRLSIL.

CDR3 amino acids: CASSRRQGSYEQYF. The CDR3 coding sequence is TGTGCCAGCAGCCGAAGACAGGGCTCCTACGAGCAGTACTTC. V and J are TRBV7-6 and TRBJ2-7; 7 bases line up with TRBD1. The V segment lost 5 bases and the J segment 0 bases; nucleotides outside the gene matches: 4. Germline V lookup: CDR1 SGHVS, CDR2 FNYEAQ. This CDR3 has 14 amino acids.

This clone was seen only once. The chain uses TRBV7-2 and TRBJ2-7; 7 bases line up with TRBD2. Germline V gene data show CDR1 as SGHTA and CDR2 as FQGNSA. The V and J ends lost 1 base and 2 bases, in that order; junction bases with no gene match: 5. The CDR3 consists of 15 residues. The CDR3 loop is CASSLELAETYEQYF. For the CDR3, the DNA is TGTGCCAGCAGCTTAGAGCTAGCGGAAACCTACGAGCAGTACTTC. The full variable domain, in which reference TRBV7-2 and TRBJ2-7 provide the parts outside the CDR3, is GAGVSQSPSNKVTEKGKDVELRCDPISGHTALYWYRQSLGQGLEFLIYFQGNSAPDKSGLPSDRFSAERTGGSVSTLTIQRTQQEDSAVYLCASSLELAETYEQYFGPGTRLTVT.

The genes are TRBV5-1 and TRBJ2-5; the match to TRBD2 covers 11 bases. Trimming took 3 bases from V and 4 from J; bases not matched to a gene: 5. Germline assignment: CDR1 SGHRS and CDR2 YFSETQ. The length of the CDR3 is 15 residues. The CDR3 coding sequence is TGCGCCAGCAGCTATACTAGCGGGAGACCAGAGACCCAGTACTTC. This translates into CASSYTSGRPETQYF.

In this sample, this clone turned up a few times. A much bigger clone sits one base away, suggesting this may be a read error. The chain joins TRBV19 to TRBJ2-1, with D unclear. The CDR3 runs to 11 residues. CDR1 is LNHDA, CDR2 SQIVND, per germline (reference sequence). V was shortened by 6 bases and J by 3 bases, with 3 bases between the two germline ends. The CDR3 loop reads CASSLYNEQFF. The CDR3 nucleotides are TGTGCCAGTAGCCTCTACAATGAGCAGTTCTTC.

This chain connects TRBV21-1 to TRBJ2-1. TRBV21-1 is a recognized pseudogene. The CDR3 loop spans 16 amino acids. CDR3 protein: CASSSGPATLYNEQFF. The CDR3 coding sequence is TGTGCCAGCAGTTCCGGACCCGCGACTCTCTACAATGAGCAGTTCTTC.

The V and J genes are TRBV30 and TRBJ2-7; D may match TRBD1 or TRBD2 (5 bases each). This CDR3 comprises 14 residues. V lost 1 base to trimming and J lost 3 bases, with 13 bases between them. Germline CDR1 reads GTSNPN; CDR2 reads SVGIG (reference sequence). This CDR3 reads CAWSGRDGLYEQYF. DNA for the CDR3: TGTGCCTGGAGTGGAAGGGACGGCCTCTACGAGCAGTACTTC.

This clone appeared a few times. This chain uses TRBV2 with TRBJ2-3; 9 bases map to TRBD1. CDR3 length: 17 residues. Germline CDR1 SNHLY, CDR2 FYNNEI. J gave up 2 bases and V 6 bases, and 12 bases lay outside the gene matches. The CDR3 reads CASSLNGQGRFTDTQYF. Written as DNA, the CDR3 is TGTGCCAGCAGCCTGAATGGACAGGGGAGGTTCACAGATACGCAGTATTTT.

J is TRBJ1-6 and V is TRBV4-1, with D tentatively TRBD1 (5 bases). This CDR3 has 17 residues. V was pared by 0 bases and J by 6 bases, with 15 bases between. From germline, CDR1 is MGHRA and CDR2 YSYEKL. This CDR3 reads CASSQDRGSWFNSPLHF. Here the CDR3 DNA reads TGCGCCAGCAGCCAAGATAGGGGCAGCTGGTTTAATTCACCCCTCCACTTT.

The chain recombines TRBV10-3 with TRBJ1-2, with D tentatively TRBD1 (5 bases). V lost 3 bases and J 2 bases, leaving 10 bases between the germline ends. The CDR3 has 14 amino acids. Germline V CDR1 and CDR2: ENHRY, SYGVKD. The CDR3 loop is CAISDGTNNYGYTF. The CDR3 region has the DNA TGTGCCATCAGTGATGGGACGAACAACTATGGCTACACCTTC.

The genes are TRBV23-1 and TRBJ2-5, with 11 bases lining up with TRBD1. TRBV23-1 is placed among ORFs of uncertain function. V shed 2 bases and J 5 bases; nucleotides not matched to a gene: 10. CDR3 length equals 17 residues. The CDR3 DNA sequence: TGCGCCAGCAGTCAAGGGAGCCGGACAGGGGGCACGGAGACCCAGTACTTC. Translation: CASSQGSRTGGTETQYF.

The chain combines TRBV6-1 with TRBJ2-5; D may be TRBD1 (5 bases). This CDR3 is built from 14 residues. V dropped 11 bases and J dropped 5 bases, with 21 bases sitting between them. The germline V gene has CDR1 MNHNS and CDR2 SASEGT. The CDR3 nucleotides read TGTGCCGCCTCCAGGACAACGGCTTGGGAGACCCAGTACTTC. This translates into CAASRTTAWETQYF.

The chain carries TRBV30 and TRBJ1-1, with 9 bases identical to TRBD1. The ends lost 2 bases at V and 3 bases at J; junction bases unmatched: 10. Germline V CDR1 and CDR2: GTSNPN, SVGIG (reference sequence). The CDR3 sequence is 16 residues long. The CDR3 region has the DNA TGTGCCTGGAGTTTGGGGACAGGGTATCAGTACACTGAAGCTTTCTTT. Protein product: CAWSLGTGYQYTEAFF.

The V gene is TRBV5-1, the J gene TRBJ2-1; 8 nucleotides match TRBD1. This CDR3 is built from 21 residues. Germline CDR1 SGHRS, CDR2 YFSETQ. V lost 2 bases, J lost 12 bases, and 31 bases stayed unmatched. CDR3 loop: CASSLYPGDRRQQASQAGQFF. The CDR3 DNA reads TGCGCCAGCAGCTTATACCCGGGGGACAGGCGGCAACAGGCGTCTCAAGCAGGGCAGTTCTTC.

This clone occurred a few times. J is TRBJ1-2 and V is TRBV23-1; D is undetermined. TRBV23-1 is an open reading frame, and its role is uncertain. The CDR3 is 15 residues long. The V gene lost 4 bases and the J gene lost 7 bases, with 19 bases spanning the gap. The CDR3 DNA reads as TGCGCCAGCAGTCCCCCCCCGTGGACGGATCGTGGCTACACCTTC. This translates into CASSPPPWTDRGYTF.

V is TRBV19 and J is TRBJ2-1; TRBD2 agrees at 10 bases. The V segment lost 4 bases and the J segment 9 bases; nucleotides outside the gene matches: 6. Per the germline V gene, CDR1 is LNHDA and CDR2 is SQIVND (reference sequence). The CDR3 has 14 residues. DNA for the CDR3: TGTGCCAGTAGTAGGCTAGCGGGAGAGGGTGAGCAGTTCTTC. As protein: CASSRLAGEGEQFF. Based on the CDR3 plus reference TRBV19 and TRBJ2-1, the full variable domain is DGGITQSPKYLFRKEGQNVTLSCEQNLNHDAMYWYRQDPGQGLRLIYYSQIVNDFQKGDIAEGYSVSREKKESFPLTVTSAQKNPTAFYLCASSRLAGEGEQFFGPGTRLTVL.